This entry lists 20 T cell receptor beta chains sequenced from one sample in a study of OX40 agonist ivuxolimab in advanced cancers. Clones were sequenced by immunoSEQ multiplex PCR, and TCRdb holds only the in-frame ones, with some missing. Of about 42,000 clones detected, roughly 90% appear once; the ten largest clones hold 9% to 14%. This specimen consisted of CD4+ or CD8+ T cells sorted from blood, obtained in a trial of the OX40 agonist ivuxolimab. Every receptor here comes from an adult with an advanced solid tumor such as melanoma, head and neck, liver or kidney cancer.

V is TRBV5-6 and J is TRBJ1-2, with D perhaps TRBD1 (5 bases). This CDR3 has 16 residues. Deletions cut 4 bases from V and 5 bases from J, with 21 bases between. Germline values: CDR1 SGHDT, CDR2 YYEEEE. The DNA of the CDR3 is TGTGCCAGCAGCCCGCTCCGGGACGGAGGACCTTATGGCTACACCTTC. It yields the protein CASSPLRDGGPYGYTF.

The chain is built from TRBV7-6 and TRBJ1-2; D possibly corresponds to TRBD1 (5 bases). Germline CDR1 reads SGHVS; CDR2 reads FNYEAQ. CDR3 length: 15 residues. The V end was cut by 0 bases, the J end by 4 bases, with 12 bases between. CDR3 nucleotide sequence: TGTGCCAGCAGCTTAGCCGAGGATAGGGGCTATGGCTACACCTTC. It specifies CASSLAEDRGYGYTF.

The CDR3 DNA follows: TGTGCCAGCAGCGGGGATACGCAGTATTTT. Protein sequence: CASSGDTQYF. The genes are TRBV9 and TRBJ2-3, with no clear D. The V end was cut by 3 bases, the J end by 6 bases, with 2 bases between. CDR3 length: 10 residues. The germline V gene encodes CDR1 SGDLS and CDR2 YYNGEE. The complete variable domain, with remaining parts taken from reference TRBV9 and TRBJ2-3, reads DSGVTQTPKHLITATGQRVTLRCSPRSGDLSVYWYQQSLDQGLQFLIQYYNGEERAKGNILERFSAQQFPDLHSELNLSSLELGDSALYFCASSGDTQYFGPGTRLTVL.

The chain is built from TRBV7-8 and TRBJ2-2; D may be TRBD1 (5 bases). V gave up 2 bases and J gave up 7 bases, with 23 bases separating them. The CDR3 covers 18 residues. Germline V lookup: CDR1 SGHVS, CDR2 FQNEAQ. As DNA, the CDR3 is TGTGCCAGCAGCTTAAATATAGGGGAATTATGGCCGGGCGGGGAGCTGTTTTTT. Protein product: CASSLNIGELWPGGELFF.

This chain links TRBV2 with TRBJ1-5, with unresolved D. The CDR3 is made up of 15 amino acids. The germline CDR1 and CDR2 sequences are SNHLY and FYNNEI. V gave up 5 bases and J gave up 0 bases, with 11 bases separating them. The CDR3 sequence: CASSPADYSNQPQHF. DNA of the CDR3: TGTGCCAGCAGTCCGGCCGACTATAGCAATCAGCCCCAGCATTTT. The whole variable domain, remainder taken from reference TRBV2 and TRBJ1-5, is EPEVTQTPSHQVTQMGQEVILRCVPISNHLYFYWYRQILGQKVEFLVSFYNNEISEKSEIFDDQFSVERPDGSNFTLKIRSTKLEDSAMYFCASSPADYSNQPQHFGDGTRLSIL.

For this clone: The junction differs from germline at one of its ends, possibly a read error. The chain joins TRBV2 to TRBJ2-1, with a tentative D call TRBD2 (5 bases). Germline CDR1 SNHLY, CDR2 FYNNEI. This CDR3 has 17 amino acids. CDR3 bases: TGTGCCGGCAGTGAATCGGAGCGGAGAAGCTCCTACAATGAGCAGTTCTTC. It codes for CAGSESERRSSYNEQFF.

The chain links TRBV7-9 to TRBJ2-5; TRBD2 agrees at 7 bases. From germline, CDR1 is SEHNR and CDR2 FQNEAQ (reference sequence). V lost 5 bases to trimming and J lost 3 bases; unmatched junction nucleotides: 9. The CDR3 totals 15 residues. The CDR3 DNA sequence: TGTGCCAGCAGCACCCCCCGGACTAGAGAAGAGACCCAGTACTTC. This encodes CASSTPRTREETQYF.

The chain has TRBV5-1 and TRBJ2-7, with 8 bases fitting TRBD2. Germline assignment: CDR1 SGHRS and CDR2 YFSETQ. Trimming removed 4 bases from V and 3 bases from J; junction bases left unmatched: 18. The CDR3 spans 18 residues. CDR3 residues: CASSPTPAVLAGDYEQYF. CDR3 DNA sequence: TGCGCCAGCAGCCCCACCCCCGCCGTGCTAGCGGGCGACTACGAGCAGTACTTC.

The chain joins TRBV6-6 to TRBJ1-5; the D is unclear. V lost 2 bases to trimming and J lost 10 bases, with 6 bases between them. The CDR3 is 11 residues long. Germline V CDR1 and CDR2: MNHNY, SVGAGI (reference sequence). CDR3 sequence (DNA): TGTGCCAGCAGTTACGGGGTCCCCCAGCATTTT. Protein product: CASSYGVPQHF.

The chain couples TRBV9 to TRBJ2-7; 7 bases fit TRBD2. The V gene end was trimmed by 4 bases and the J gene end by 2 bases; junction bases not matched to a gene: 9. CDR3 length: 15 amino acids. In germline, CDR1 is SGDLS, CDR2 YYNGEE. DNA for the CDR3: TGTGCCAGCAGCAGCGGGGTTTCCCCTACCTACGAGCAGTACTTC. Translation: CASSSGVSPTYEQYF. The full variable domain, rest sourced from reference TRBV9 and TRBJ2-7, is DSGVTQTPKHLITATGQRVTLRCSPRSGDLSVYWYQQSLDQGLQFLIQYYNGEERAKGNILERFSAQQFPDLHSELNLSSLELGDSALYFCASSSGVSPTYEQYFGPGTRLTVT.

V and J are TRBV19 and TRBJ1-2; D is perhaps TRBD1 (6 bases). Trimming shortened V by 3 bases and J by 2 bases, and 7 bases separated the two germline ends. This CDR3 region has 13 residues. From germline, CDR1 is LNHDA and CDR2 SQIVND (reference sequence). The CDR3 loop reads CASSIQGNYGYTF. CDR3 DNA: TGTGCCAGTAGTATCCAGGGGAACTATGGCTACACCTTC.

The table lists this clone with a few counts. V is TRBV29-1 and J is TRBJ2-1; D uncertain. CDR1 is SQVTM and CDR2 is ANQGSEA in the germline V gene. The CDR3 loop spans 11 amino acids. With 1 base removed from V and 5 bases from J, the gap between germline ends came to 3 bases. The CDR3 loop reads CSVEANNEQFF. CDR3 in DNA: TGCAGCGTTGAAGCCAACAATGAGCAGTTCTTC.

This clone turned up a few times. V and J are TRBV2 and TRBJ1-1; D is ambiguous. CDR3 size: 14 residues. The V and J ends lost 4 bases and 2 bases respectively, with 11 bases between them. CDR1 and CDR2 from the germline V gene are SNHLY and FYNNEI. CDR3 region: CASSALFANTEAFF. The CDR3 bases are TGTGCCAGCAGTGCCCTATTCGCCAACACTGAAGCTTTCTTT.

The chain combines TRBV28 with TRBJ1-6, with no clear D. This CDR3 has 14 residues. The germline V and J ends were trimmed by 3 bases and 5 bases, with 8 bases remaining between them. Germline lookup yields CDR1 MDHEN and CDR2 SYDVKM. The CDR3 region has the DNA TGTGCCAGCAGTTTGTATGTACATAATTCACCCCTCCACTTT. Residues: CASSLYVHNSPLHF.

The chain combines TRBV30 with TRBJ2-5, with D unclear. V lost 0 bases, J lost 1 base, and 9 bases lay in between. This CDR3 spans 14 amino acids. Germline V gene data show CDR1 as GTSNPN and CDR2 as SVGIG (reference sequence). In nucleotides, the CDR3 is TGTGCCTGGAGTGTTTTCCGGTTCCAAGAGACCCAGTACTTC. Protein sequence: CAWSVFRFQETQYF.

The genes are TRBV30 and TRBJ2-3, with D unresolved. V was shortened by 1 base and J by 8 bases, with 13 bases between the two germline ends. Germline assignment: CDR1 GTSNPN and CDR2 SVGIG (reference sequence). The CDR3 covers 13 residues. CDR3 sequence (DNA): TGTGCCTGGAGTGACCTCGGACCCGGTACGCAGTATTTT. Protein product: CAWSDLGPGTQYF. Drawing the rest from reference TRBV30 and TRBJ2-3, the complete variable domain is SQTIHQWPATLVQPVGSPLSLECTVEGTSNPNLYWYRQAAGRGLQLLFYSVGIGQISSEVPQNLSASRPQDRQFILSSKKLLLSDSGFYLCAWSDLGPGTQYFGPGTRLTVL.

The V call is TRBV7-8, the J call TRBJ1-5; TRBD1 aligns across 7 bases. Germline V gene sequence: CDR1 SGHVS, CDR2 FQNEAQ. V was pared by 5 bases and J by 0 bases, with 10 bases of the junction left unmatched. CDR3 length: 17 amino acids. The CDR3 protein is CASSTRQGLYSNQPQHF. Written as DNA, the CDR3 is TGTGCCAGCAGCACTAGACAGGGTCTATATAGCAATCAGCCCCAGCATTTT. Looking up the rest from reference TRBV7-8 and TRBJ1-5 gives the full variable domain: GAGVSQSPRYKVAKRGQDVALRCDPISGHVSLFWYQQALGQGPEFLTYFQNEAQLDKSGLPSDRFFAERPEGSVSTLKIQRTQQEDSAVYLCASSTRQGLYSNQPQHFGDGTRLSIL.

This clone was recorded only once. The chain is built from TRBV12-5 and TRBJ1-3, with D tentatively TRBD1 (5 bases). The CDR3 length is 15 residues. The germline V gene has CDR1 LGHNT and CDR2 FRNRAP. V was cut by 7 bases and J by 3 bases, with 16 bases left in between. The DNA for the CDR3 is TGTGCTAGTGCCCCGGAGGGGCTAGGTGGAAACACCATATATTTT. Translating it yields CASAPEGLGGNTIYF. Variable domain in full (rest from reference TRBV12-5 and TRBJ1-3): DARVTQTPRHKVTEMGQEVTMRCQPILGHNTVFWYRQTMMQGLELLAYFRNRAPLDDSGMPKDRFSAEMPDATLATLKIQPSEPRDSAVYFCASAPEGLGGNTIYFGEGSWLTVV.

The chain carries TRBV5-8 and TRBJ2-1, with TRBD1 matching over 10 bases. Germline lookup yields CDR1 SGHTS and CDR2 YDEGEE. The trim removed 4 bases at V and 15 bases at J, leaving 4 bases unmatched. This CDR3 has 11 residues. CDR3: CASSQRQGAFF. CDR3 bases: TGTGCCAGCAGCCAGAGACAGGGGGCGTTCTTC.

The genes are TRBV6-5 and TRBJ1-5, with 9 bases lining up with TRBD1. Looked up from germline, CDR1 is MNHEY and CDR2 is SVGAGI. With 4 bases clipped from V and 6 bases from J, the junction kept 4 bases outside the gene matches. The CDR3 runs 14 residues. Here the CDR3 reads CASSLTGGRQPQHF. CDR3 in DNA: TGTGCCAGCAGTTTGACAGGGGGTCGTCAGCCCCAGCATTTT.